This TCR beta chain was found in a study of monozygotic twins with cystic fibrosis. Findings of the study overall: Nucleotide-identical clonotype sharing was significantly higher within monozygotic CF twin pairs than between unrelated CF individuals. Median Simpson clonality of approximately 0.0088 suggested naive T cells predominated.

Libraries were prepared by immunoSEQ multiplex PCR; TCRdb keeps only in-frame clonotypes and omits some of them. This table holds 11,000 to 15,000 clones, nearly 99% found once. This clone was counted once. The antigen is unknown. CDR1 and CDR2 from the germline V gene are SNHLY and FYNNEI. The CDR3 totals 15 residues. The V and J ends lost 6 bases and 3 bases respectively, with 16 bases between them. Sequencing was carried out using blood. This TCR came from a girl aged 2 to 9 with cystic fibrosis. J is TRBJ2-3 and V is TRBV2; D possibly corresponds to TRBD1 (5 bases). As DNA, the CDR3 is TGTGCCAGCAGATTAGCCCAAGCAGGGACAGATACGCAGTATTTT. This translates into CASRLAQAGTDTQYF.